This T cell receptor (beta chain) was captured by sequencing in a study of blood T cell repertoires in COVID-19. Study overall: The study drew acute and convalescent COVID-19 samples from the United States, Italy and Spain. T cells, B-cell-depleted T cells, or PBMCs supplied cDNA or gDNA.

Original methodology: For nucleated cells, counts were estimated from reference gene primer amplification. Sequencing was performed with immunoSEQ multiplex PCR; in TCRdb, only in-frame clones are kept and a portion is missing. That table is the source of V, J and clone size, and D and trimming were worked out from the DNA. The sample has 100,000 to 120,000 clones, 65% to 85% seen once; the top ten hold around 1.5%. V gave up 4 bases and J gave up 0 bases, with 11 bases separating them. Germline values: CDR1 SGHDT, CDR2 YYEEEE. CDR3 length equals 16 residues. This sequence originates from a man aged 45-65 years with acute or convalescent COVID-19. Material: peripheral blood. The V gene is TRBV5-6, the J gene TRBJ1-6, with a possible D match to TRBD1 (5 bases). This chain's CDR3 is CASSPTASSYNSPLHF. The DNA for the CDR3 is TGTGCCAGCAGCCCGACAGCTAGCTCCTATAATTCACCCCTCCACTTT.